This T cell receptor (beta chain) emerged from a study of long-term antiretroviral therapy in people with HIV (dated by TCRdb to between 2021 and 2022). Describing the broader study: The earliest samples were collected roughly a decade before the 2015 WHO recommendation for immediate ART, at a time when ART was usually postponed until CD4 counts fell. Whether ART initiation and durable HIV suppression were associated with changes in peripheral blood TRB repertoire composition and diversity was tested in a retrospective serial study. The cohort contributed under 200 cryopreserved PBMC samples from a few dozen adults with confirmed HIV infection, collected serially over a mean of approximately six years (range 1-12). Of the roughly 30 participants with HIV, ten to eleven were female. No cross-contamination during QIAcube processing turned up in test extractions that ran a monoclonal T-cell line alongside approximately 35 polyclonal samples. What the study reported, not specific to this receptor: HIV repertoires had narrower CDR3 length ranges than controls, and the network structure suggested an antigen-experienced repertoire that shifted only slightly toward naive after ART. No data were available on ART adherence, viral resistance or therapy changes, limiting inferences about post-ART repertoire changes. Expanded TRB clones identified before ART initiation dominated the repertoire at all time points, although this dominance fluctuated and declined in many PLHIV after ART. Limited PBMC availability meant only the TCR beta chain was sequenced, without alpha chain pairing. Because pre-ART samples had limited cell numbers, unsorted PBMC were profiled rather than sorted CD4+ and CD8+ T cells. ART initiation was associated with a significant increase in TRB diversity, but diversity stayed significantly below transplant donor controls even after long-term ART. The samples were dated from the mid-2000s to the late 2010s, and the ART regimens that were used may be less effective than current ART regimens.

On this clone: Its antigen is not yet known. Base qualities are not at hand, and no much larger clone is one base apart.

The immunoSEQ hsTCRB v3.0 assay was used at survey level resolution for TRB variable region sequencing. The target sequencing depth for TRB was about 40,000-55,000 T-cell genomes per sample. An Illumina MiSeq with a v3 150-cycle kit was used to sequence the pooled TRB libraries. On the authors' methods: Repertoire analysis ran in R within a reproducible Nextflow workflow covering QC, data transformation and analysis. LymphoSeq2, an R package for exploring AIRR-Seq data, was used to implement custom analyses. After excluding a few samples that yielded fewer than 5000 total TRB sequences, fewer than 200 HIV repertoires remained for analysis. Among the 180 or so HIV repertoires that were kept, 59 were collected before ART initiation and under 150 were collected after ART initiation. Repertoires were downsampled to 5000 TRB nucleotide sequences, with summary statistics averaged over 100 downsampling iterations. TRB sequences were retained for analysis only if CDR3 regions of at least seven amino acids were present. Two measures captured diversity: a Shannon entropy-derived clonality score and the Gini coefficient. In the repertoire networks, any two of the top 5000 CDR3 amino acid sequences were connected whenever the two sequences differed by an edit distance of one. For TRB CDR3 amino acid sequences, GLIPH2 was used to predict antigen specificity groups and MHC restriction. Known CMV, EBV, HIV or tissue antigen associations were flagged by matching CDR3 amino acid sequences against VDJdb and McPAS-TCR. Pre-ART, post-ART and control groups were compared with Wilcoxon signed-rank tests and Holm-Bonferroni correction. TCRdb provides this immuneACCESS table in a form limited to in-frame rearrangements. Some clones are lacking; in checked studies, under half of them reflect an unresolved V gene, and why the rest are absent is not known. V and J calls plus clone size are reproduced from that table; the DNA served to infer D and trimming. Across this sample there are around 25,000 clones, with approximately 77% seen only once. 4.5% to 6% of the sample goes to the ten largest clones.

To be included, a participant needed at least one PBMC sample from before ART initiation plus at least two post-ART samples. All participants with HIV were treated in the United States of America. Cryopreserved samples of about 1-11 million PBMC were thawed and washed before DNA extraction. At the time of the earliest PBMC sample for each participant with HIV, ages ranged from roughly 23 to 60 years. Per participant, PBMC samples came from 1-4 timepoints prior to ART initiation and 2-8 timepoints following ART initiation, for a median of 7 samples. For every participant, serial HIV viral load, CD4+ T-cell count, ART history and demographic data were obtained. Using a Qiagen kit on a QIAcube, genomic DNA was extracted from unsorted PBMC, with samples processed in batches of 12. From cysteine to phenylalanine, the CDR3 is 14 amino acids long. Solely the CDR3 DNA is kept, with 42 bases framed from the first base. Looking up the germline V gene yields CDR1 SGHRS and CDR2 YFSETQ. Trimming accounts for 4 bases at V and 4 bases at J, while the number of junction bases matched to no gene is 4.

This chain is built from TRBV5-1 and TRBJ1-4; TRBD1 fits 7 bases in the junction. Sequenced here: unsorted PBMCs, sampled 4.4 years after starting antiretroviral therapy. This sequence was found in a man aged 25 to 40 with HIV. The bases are TGCGCCAGCAGCCGGGACAGCCTTAATGAAAAACTGTTTTTT. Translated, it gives CASSRDSLNEKLFF.